These 26 T cell receptor beta chains were all obtained from the same sample, sequenced in a study of T-cell memory formation after mild COVID-19. TCRdb reprocessed the 5' RACE reads via MiXCR and lists one record per CDR3 protein. This table holds roughly 150,000 distinct CDR3 sequences, 10% to 15% found once. Sequencing was done on a sample of PBMCs or a T cell subset sorted from them (not recorded which). All receptors derive from a man younger than 30 who had mild COVID-19 (a few samples of this study predate the infection). Cell type and time point are not known.

V gene TRBV11-2 combines with J gene TRBJ1-1; perhaps TRBD1 as D (6 bases). This CDR3 is built from 15 residues. Germline lookup yields CDR1 SGHAT and CDR2 FQNNGV. The V and J ends lost 1 base and 5 bases respectively, with 14 bases between them. The CDR3 DNA reads TGTGCCAGCAGCTTAGGAGGCAGGGGTTGGACTGAAGCTTTCTTT. This translates into CASSLGGRGWTEAFF. The whole variable domain, filled in from reference TRBV11-2 and TRBJ1-1, reads EAGVAQSPRYKIIEKRQSVAFWCNPISGHATLYWYQQILGQGPKLLIQFQNNGVVDDSQLPKDRFSAERLKGVDSTLKIQPAKLEDSAVYLCASSLGGRGWTEAFFGQGTRLTVV.

Note on this clonotype: The DNA is omitted, as the CDR3 cannot be located on it reliably, and the CDR3 follows TCRdb's listing. This sequence joins TRBV12-3 or TRBV12-4 and TRBJ1-1; the D call of TRBD1 is as the table states it, not checked on the DNA. The length of the CDR3 is 14 amino acids, counting both ends. The CDR3 sequence is CASSSGQGFTEAFF.

The rearrangement uses TRBV25-1 and TRBJ2-5, with unresolved D. This CDR3 contains 13 residues. Looked up from germline, CDR1 is MGHDK and CDR2 is SYGVNS. Deletions cut 1 base from V and 3 bases from J, with 6 bases between. CDR3: CASSEWQEETQYF. CDR3 nucleotide sequence: TGTGCCAGCAGTGAATGGCAGGAAGAGACCCAGTACTTC.

This clonotype was counted only a few times. The gene calls are TRBV12-3 or TRBV12-4 and TRBJ1-2; no clear D. The CDR3 has 11 residues. Trimming stripped 3 bases from V and 8 bases from J, with 7 bases between. This CDR3 reads CASSLNGGYTF. CDR3 bases: TGTGCCAGCAGTTTGAATGGGGGCTACACCTTC.

The chain uses TRBV28 and TRBJ1-2, with D tentatively TRBD1 (5 bases). The V and J ends lost 6 bases and 4 bases respectively, with 12 bases between them. This CDR3 contains 13 residues. Germline values: CDR1 MDHEN, CDR2 SYDVKM. CDR3 sequence reads: CASRLQDLYGYTF. The CDR3 DNA follows: TGTGCCAGCAGACTACAGGATCTCTATGGCTACACCTTC.

This clonotype was seen a few times. The V gene is TRBV2, the J gene TRBJ1-5; possibly TRBD1 for D (5 bases). Per the germline V gene, CDR1 is SNHLY and CDR2 is FYNNEI. The CDR3 runs to 17 residues. Trimming pared 7 bases from V and 0 bases from J, leaving 19 bases between. The CDR3 DNA reads TGTGCCAGCAAGGCCGTGAGGGGCGACTATAGCAATCAGCCCCAGCATTTT. As protein: CASKAVRGDYSNQPQHF.

The sample holds a few counts of this clonotype. The chain joins TRBV7-2 to TRBJ1-6, with a weak D call TRBD1 (5 bases). The CDR3 runs to 16 residues. The V end lost 1 base, the J end lost 0 bases, and 7 bases lay between the germline ends. Per germline, CDR1 SGHTA and CDR2 FQGNSA. CDR3 bases: TGTGCCAGCAGCTTAGGCGACAGCTCCTATAATTCACCCCTCCACTTT. Protein product: CASSLGDSSYNSPLHF.

This clonotype was counted a few times. The chain is built from TRBV11-2 and TRBJ2-1, with D possibly being TRBD2 (6 bases). This CDR3 comprises 13 residues. The germline V gene encodes CDR1 SGHAT and CDR2 FQNNGV. V was clipped by 5 bases and J by 11 bases, with 16 bases between them. This CDR3 reads CASSPRGVLKQFF. CDR3 in DNA: TGTGCCAGCAGCCCGCGCGGGGTGTTAAAGCAGTTCTTC.

V gene TRBV9 combines with J gene TRBJ1-1; no clear D gene. The CDR3 sequence is 14 residues long. Trimming removed 3 bases from V and 3 bases from J, with 12 bases in between. CDR1 and CDR2 (germline): SGDLS, YYNGEE. DNA for the CDR3: TGTGCCAGCAGCGCCAGTCGGGCGGACACTGAAGCTTTCTTT. This codes for CASSASRADTEAFF. The variable domain in full, with the rest retrieved from reference TRBV9 and TRBJ1-1, is DSGVTQTPKHLITATGQRVTLRCSPRSGDLSVYWYQQSLDQGLQFLIQYYNGEERAKGNILERFSAQQFPDLHSELNLSSLELGDSALYFCASSASRADTEAFFGQGTRLTVV.

The chain employs TRBV24-1 and TRBJ2-1, with D unresolved. V was pared by 1 base and J by 7 bases, with 7 bases between. Germline V gives CDR1 KGHDR, CDR2 SFDVKD. The CDR3 is made up of 13 amino acids. CDR3 DNA sequence: TGTGCCACCAGTGATTTAAATGGGAATGAGCAGTTCTTC. It codes for CATSDLNGNEQFF.

The chain has TRBV7-3 and TRBJ2-6; D might be TRBD1 (6 bases). The V end lost 5 bases, the J end lost 0 bases, and 14 bases lay between the germline ends. This CDR3 has 17 amino acids. CDR1 is SGHTA and CDR2 is FQGTGA in the germline V gene. Here the CDR3 reads CASSHETGLSGANVLTF. CDR3 DNA sequence: TGTGCCAGCAGCCACGAGACAGGCCTCTCTGGGGCCAACGTCCTGACTTTC.

This clonotype came up a few times. This sequence joins TRBV19 and TRBJ2-3, with 7 positions matching TRBD1. The CDR3 has 12 amino acids. The germline V gene has CDR1 LNHDA and CDR2 SQIVND (reference sequence). J gave up 10 bases and V 3 bases, and 4 bases lay outside the gene matches. The CDR3, as DNA: TGTGCCAGTAGTATCGTTCAGGGGGCGCAGTATTTT. Residues: CASSIVQGAQYF. The full variable domain, in which reference TRBV19 and TRBJ2-3 provide the parts outside the CDR3, is DGGITQSPKYLFRKEGQNVTLSCEQNLNHDAMYWYRQDPGQGLRLIYYSQIVNDFQKGDIAEGYSVSREKKESFPLTVTSAQKNPTAFYLCASSIVQGAQYFGPGTRLTVL.

This clonotype appeared many times. The J gene is TRBJ2-1, the V gene TRBV28; TRBD1 aligns across 8 bases. The length of the CDR3 is 15 residues. V gave up 8 bases and J gave up 5 bases; unmatched junction bases: 11. Germline lookup yields CDR1 MDHEN and CDR2 SYDVKM. The CDR3 DNA reads TGTGCCAGCCTTTCAGGGGGCGTGGGAAACAATGAGCAGTTCTTC. Its protein is CASLSGGVGNNEQFF. Full variable domain (remainder filled in from reference TRBV28 and TRBJ2-1): DVKVTQSSRYLVKRTGEKVFLECVQDMDHENMFWYRQDPGLGLRLIYFSYDVKMKEKGDIPEGYSVSREKKERFSLILESASTNQTSMYLCASLSGGVGNNEQFFGPGTRLTVL.

The chain joins TRBV11-3 to TRBJ1-1; tentatively, D is TRBD1 (5 bases). Looked up from germline, CDR1 is SGHNT and CDR2 is YENEEA. This CDR3 contains 14 residues. The ends were cut back, 3 bases at V and 2 bases at J, with 10 bases in the middle. In nucleotides, the CDR3 is TGTGCCAGCAGCTTCTCCGGGGGTAACACTGAAGCTTTCTTT. Translated: CASSFSGGNTEAFF.

This clonotype has a handful of counts. The chain joins TRBV4-3 to TRBJ2-1; TRBD2 matches at 9 bases. Per the germline V gene, CDR1 is LGHNA and CDR2 is YSLEER. The CDR3 extends over 13 amino acids. V gave up 4 bases and J gave up 7 bases; unmatched junction bases: 2. This CDR3 reads CASSRGLANEQFF. In nucleotides, the CDR3 is TGCGCCAGCAGCCGGGGACTAGCTAATGAGCAGTTCTTC.

The rearrangement joins TRBV5-1 to TRBJ2-7; D might be TRBD1 (6 bases). The V end lost 1 base, the J end lost 3 bases, and 14 bases lay between the germline ends. CDR1 and CDR2 from the germline V gene are SGHRS and YFSETQ. CDR3 length equals 15 residues. The CDR3 region is CASSLITGQIYEQYF. In nucleotides, the CDR3 is TGCGCCAGCAGCTTGATCACAGGGCAGATCTACGAGCAGTACTTC.

The chain uses TRBV5-4 and TRBJ2-1; tentatively, D is TRBD2 (6 bases). CDR1 is SGHNT and CDR2 is YYREEE in the germline V gene (reference sequence). Between the trimmed V and J ends, which lost 4 bases and 0 bases, there was a span of 14 bases. The CDR3 is 16 amino acids. The CDR3 protein is CASSRPGETSYNEQFF. As DNA, the CDR3 is TGTGCCAGCAGCCGCCCGGGGGAGACCTCCTACAATGAGCAGTTCTTC.

The chain is built from TRBV29-1 and TRBJ2-5; D may be TRBD1 (6 bases). The CDR3 contains 13 residues. Trimming removed 1 base at V and 6 bases at J, with 12 bases between. Germline V CDR1 and CDR2: SQVTM, ANQGSEA. CDR3 sequence: CSVEGQGRQTQYF. CDR3 DNA sequence: TGCAGCGTTGAAGGGCAGGGGCGTCAGACCCAGTACTTC. The variable domain in full, completed from reference TRBV29-1 and TRBJ2-5, reads SAVISQKPSRDICQRGTSLTIQCQVDSQVTMMFWYRQQPGQSLTLIATANQGSEATYESGFVIDKFPISRPNLTFSTLTVSNMSPEDSSIYLCSVEGQGRQTQYFGPGTRLLVL.

This clonotype appeared a few times. The rearrangement links TRBV5-1 to TRBJ1-3; unclear D gene. The CDR3 runs 16 residues. The V end was cut by 4 bases, the J end by 1 base, with 15 bases between. Germline V gene lookup returns CDR1 SGHRS and CDR2 YFSETQ. CDR3 DNA sequence: TGCGCCAGCAGCGTTCAGGCTATGGATTCTGGAAACACCATATATTTT. Its protein is CASSVQAMDSGNTIYF.

This clonotype was detected only a few times. The chain has TRBV7-2 and TRBJ2-1; 11 bases line up with TRBD2. This CDR3 is built from 15 residues. V was pared by 6 bases and J by 6 bases, with 7 bases of the junction left unmatched. Germline V gene sequence: CDR1 SGHTA, CDR2 FQGNSA. The CDR3 region has the DNA TGTGCCAGCAGTGATAGCGGGGGGGCGGGCAATGAGCAGTTCTTC. It yields the protein CASSDSGGAGNEQFF.

This sequence joins TRBV7-3 and TRBJ2-3; a possible D gene is TRBD2 (6 bases). The length of the CDR3 is 14 residues. Trimming cost V 8 bases and J 4 bases, with 16 bases left between them. In germline, CDR1 is SGHTA, CDR2 FQGTGA. CDR3 loop: CASSIGPGADTQYF. CDR3 nucleotides: TGTGCCAGCTCCATCGGACCGGGGGCAGATACGCAGTATTTT.

The chain carries TRBV18 and TRBJ2-1; possible D gene TRBD1, 5 bases. The V end lost 5 bases, the J end lost 0 bases, and 11 bases lay between the germline ends. CDR1 is KGHSH, CDR2 LQKENI, per germline. The CDR3 spans 15 residues. CDR3 region: CASSRGLTSYNEQFF. The CDR3 coding sequence is TGTGCCAGCTCAAGGGGTCTTACCTCCTACAATGAGCAGTTCTTC.

The gene calls are TRBV5-1 and TRBJ2-5, with D perhaps TRBD2 (5 bases). This CDR3 is 16 amino acids long. Germline V gene sequence: CDR1 SGHRS, CDR2 YFSETQ. V was trimmed by 0 bases and J by 5 bases, leaving 17 bases between them. CDR3 residues: CASSLEAGGGSETQYF. CDR3 DNA sequence: TGCGCCAGCAGCTTGGAGGCGGGCGGCGGGTCGGAGACCCAGTACTTC.

This clonotype has a handful of counts. The chain joins TRBV7-2 to TRBJ1-6; TRBD1 might be the D (6 bases). The CDR3 runs 14 residues. Germline CDR1 SGHTA, CDR2 FQGNSA. Between the trimmed V and J ends, which lost 6 bases and 12 bases, there was a span of 18 bases. Written as DNA, the CDR3 is TGTGCCAGCAGGCCGGACAGCCGAATTGAACCCCTCCACTTT. It yields the protein CASRPDSRIEPLHF.

The gene calls are TRBV7-8 and TRBJ2-5; TRBD2 matches at 9 bases. Germline V gene sequence: CDR1 SGHVS, CDR2 FQNEAQ. The CDR3 spans 15 residues. Trimming removed 5 bases from V and 7 bases from J; junction bases left unmatched: 11. The CDR3 DNA reads as TGTGCCAGCAGCCCACTGGGGACTAGCCCCAGGACCCAGTACTTC. This gives the protein CASSPLGTSPRTQYF.

The chain uses TRBV2 and TRBJ2-1, with 8 bases aligning to TRBD1. The CDR3 contains 15 residues. The germline V gene encodes CDR1 SNHLY and CDR2 FYNNEI. V gave up 2 bases and J gave up 7 bases; unmatched junction bases: 7. The CDR3 sequence is CASSERARGQNEQFF. As DNA, the CDR3 is TGTGCCAGCAGTGAAAGGGCCAGGGGGCAGAATGAGCAGTTCTTC.